The source of this TCR beta chain is a study of CD8 T cells in ankylosing spondylitis. To note about this clonotype: As yet, its antigen is unknown. One junction end disagrees with the germline gene, perhaps due to a read error.

General observations from the study: Several of the motif variants were reported before in synovial fluid and blood from reactive arthritis. Disease-associated clones were reportedly significantly overrepresented in matched ankylosing spondylitis synovial fluid. Made up of eight highly homologous variants, a TCR beta motif appeared characteristic of ankylosing spondylitis blood.

TCRdb itself ran the 5' RACE reads through MiXCR, one entry per CDR3 protein. The table records around 210,000 distinct CDR3 sequences, 8% to 9% of them present only once. Sequenced sample: blood, either unsorted or a sorted T cell fraction (not recorded which). This receptor was obtained from a female donor with ankylosing spondylitis or in good health (not recorded which).

The CDR3 region is CAGSPRLAGRTGELFF. The CDR3 DNA follows: TGTGCCGGCAGCCCACGACTAGCGGGAAGAACCGGGGAGCTGTTTTTT. J is TRBJ2-2 and V is TRBV7-2; 11 bases are a match to TRBD2. The germline V gene has CDR1 SGHTA and CDR2 FQGNSA. This CDR3 spans 16 amino acids.